These T cell receptor beta chains were read from a single sample in a study of control samples from healthy donors and cancer patients. TCRdb keeps only in-frame clones here, not all; method: immunoSEQ multiplex PCR. The sample yields about 83,000 clones, roughly nine tenths seen once. The specimen sequenced was blood. These receptors all stem from a man aged 25 to 45 in good health. CDR3s include the opening cysteine and the closing phenylalanine or tryptophan. The order of the fields is clone size, D gene, J gene, CDR3 length, V gene, CDR3 protein, CDR3 DNA. A D gene is named only where the DNA matches it firmly. Clone size, where shown, is once, few, many, or a class for clones that have expanded.

size: .; D: .; J: TRBJ2-1; length: 13; V: TRBV7-9; CDR3: CASSLVAGAEQFF; DNA: TGTGCCAGCAGCTTAGTGGCGGGGGCTGAGCAGTTCTTC
size: .; D: .; J: TRBJ1-4; length: 15; V: TRBV3-1/TRBV3-2; CDR3: CASSQGVGGHEKLFF; DNA: TGTGCCAGCAGCCAAGGGGTAGGGGGACACGAAAAACTGTTTTTT
size: .; D: .; J: TRBJ2-7; length: 14; V: TRBV30; CDR3: CAWSVTSGPYEQYF; DNA: TGTGCCTGGAGTGTCACATCGGGACCCTACGAGCAGTACTTC
size: .; D: .; J: TRBJ2-2; length: 15; V: TRBV28; CDR3: CASSRKTTTTGELFF; DNA: TGTGCCAGCAGCCGGAAAACAACAACGACCGGGGAGCTGTTTTTT
size: .; D: TRBD1; J: TRBJ2-7; length: 17; V: TRBV10-3; CDR3: CAISESPPGQGRNEQYF; DNA: TGTGCCATCAGTGAATCCCCACCGGGACAGGGGAGGAACGAGCAGTACTTC
size: .; D: TRBD1; J: TRBJ1-4; length: 17; V: TRBV5-5; CDR3: CASTREGQGGTNEKLFF; DNA: TGTGCCAGCACCCGGGAAGGACAGGGAGGAACTAATGAAAAACTGTTTTTT
size: .; D: .; J: TRBJ1-1; length: 13; V: TRBV11-2; CDR3: CASSLRLNTEAFF; DNA: TGTGCCAGCAGCCTCCGGTTGAACACTGAAGCTTTCTTT
size: .; D: TRBD1; J: TRBJ2-7; length: 13; V: TRBV19; CDR3: CASRPTGRGEQYF; DNA: TGTGCCAGTAGACCGACAGGGCGTGGCGAGCAGTACTTC
size: few; D: .; J: TRBJ2-7; length: 14; V: TRBV7-2; CDR3: CASSLARGVYEQYF; DNA: TGTGCCAGCAGCTTAGCGAGGGGTGTCTACGAGCAGTACTTC
size: once; D: .; J: TRBJ2-7; length: 13; V: TRBV5-4; CDR3: CASSLDNNHEQYF; DNA: TGTGCCAGCAGCTTGGACAATAACCACGAGCAGTACTTC
size: few; D: .; J: TRBJ1-2; length: 14; V: TRBV6-5; CDR3: CASLPLPGYYGYTF; DNA: TGTGCCAGCCTCCCACTCCCGGGCTACTATGGCTACACCTTC
size: .; D: TRBD1; J: TRBJ2-7; length: 14; V: TRBV7-9; CDR3: CASSPGQVPYEQYF; DNA: TGTGCCAGCAGCCCTGGACAGGTCCCCTACGAGCAGTACTTC
size: .; D: .; J: TRBJ1-1; length: 13; V: TRBV28; CDR3: CASSLLQNTEAFF; DNA: TGTGCCAGCAGTCTCTTACAGAACACTGAAGCTTTCTTT
size: once; D: .; J: TRBJ1-2; length: 11; V: TRBV9; CDR3: CASSVGKDINF; DNA: TGTGCCAGCAGCGTAGGGAAGGACATAAACTTC
size: .; D: .; J: TRBJ1-1; length: 12; V: TRBV2; CDR3: CASRWADTEAFF; DNA: TGTGCCAGCAGATGGGCAGACACTGAAGCTTTCTTT
size: .; D: .; J: TRBJ1-5; length: 15; V: TRBV15; CDR3: CATSRGRGANQPQHF; DNA: TGTGCCACCAGCAGAGGTAGAGGAGCAAATCAGCCCCAGCATTTT
size: .; D: .; J: TRBJ2-7; length: 16; V: TRBV5-1; CDR3: CASSPRERGQLYEQYF; DNA: TGCGCCAGCAGCCCAAGAGAGCGGGGACAGCTCTACGAGCAGTACTTC
size: few; D: .; J: TRBJ2-7; length: 15; V: TRBV9; CDR3: CASSVDPEGNYEQYF; DNA: TGTGCCAGCAGCGTAGATCCGGAAGGGAACTACGAGCAGTACTTC
size: .; D: .; J: TRBJ1-3; length: 17; V: TRBV9; CDR3: CASSVAPGAYSGNTIYF; DNA: TGTGCCAGCAGCGTAGCTCCAGGGGCGTACTCTGGAAACACCATATATTTT
size: .; D: .; J: TRBJ1-1; length: 15; V: TRBV11-2; CDR3: CASSHYQGWNTEAFF; DNA: TGTGCCAGCAGCCATTATCAGGGATGGAACACTGAAGCTTTCTTT
size: .; D: .; J: TRBJ2-1; length: 12; V: TRBV3-1/TRBV3-2; CDR3: CASSQVGDEQFF; DNA: TGTGCCAGCAGCCAAGTGGGGGATGAGCAGTTCTTC
size: .; D: TRBD1; J: TRBJ1-5; length: 15; V: TRBV4-3; CDR3: CASSQEWGTGQPQHF; DNA: TGCGCCAGCAGCCAAGAGTGGGGGACAGGTCAGCCCCAGCATTTT
size: .; D: .; J: TRBJ2-7; length: 11; V: TRBV11-2; CDR3: CASSPSREQYF; DNA: TGTGCCAGCAGCCCCTCAAGAGAGCAGTACTTC
size: .; D: .; J: TRBJ1-1; length: 11; V: TRBV6-6; CDR3: CASSIHTEAFF; DNA: TGTGCCAGCAGCATTCACACTGAAGCTTTCTTT
size: .; D: .; J: TRBJ2-7; length: 15; V: TRBV28; CDR3: CASSPSLSEGFEQYF; DNA: TGTGCCAGCAGTCCCTCCTTATCAGAGGGGTTCGAGCAGTACTTC
size: .; D: TRBD1; J: TRBJ1-4; length: 14; V: TRBV15; CDR3: CATSRDYGQVLLFF; DNA: TGTGCCACCAGCAGAGATTACGGACAGGTTTTACTGTTTTTT
size: .; D: .; J: TRBJ1-2; length: 13; V: TRBV10-3; CDR3: CAISESWGSGYTF; DNA: TGTGCCATCAGTGAGTCTTGGGGAAGCGGCTACACCTTC
size: .; D: .; J: TRBJ2-3; length: 17; V: TRBV28; CDR3: CASNPPGEAPSTDTQYF; DNA: TGTGCCAGCAACCCGCCGGGGGAGGCACCTAGCACAGATACGCAGTATTTT
size: .; D: .; J: TRBJ1-3; length: 13; V: TRBV30; CDR3: CAWSAYSGNTIYF; DNA: TGTGCCTGGAGTGCGTACTCTGGAAACACCATATATTTT
size: .; D: TRBD1; J: TRBJ2-3; length: 16; V: TRBV27; CDR3: CASITEGASSTDTQYF; DNA: TGTGCCAGCATCACCGAGGGGGCCTCTAGCACAGATACGCAGTATTTT
size: .; D: TRBD1; J: TRBJ2-7; length: 12; V: TRBV29-1; CDR3: CSGGQGAYEQYF; DNA: TGCAGCGGGGGACAGGGGGCGTACGAGCAGTACTTC
size: .; D: .; J: TRBJ1-3; length: 17; V: TRBV18; CDR3: CASSPGIGSFSGNTIYF; DNA: TGTGCCAGCTCACCTGGGATCGGATCTTTCTCTGGAAACACCATATATTTT
size: .; D: .; J: TRBJ1-1; length: 14; V: TRBV30; CDR3: CAWRSPQGNTEAFF; DNA: TGTGCCTGGCGCTCCCCACAGGGCAACACTGAAGCTTTCTTT
size: .; D: .; J: TRBJ1-2; length: 12; V: TRBV19; CDR3: CAGVRDGYGYTF; DNA: TGTGCCGGTGTGAGGGACGGGTATGGCTACACCTTC
size: .; D: .; J: TRBJ2-1; length: 15; V: TRBV12-1; CDR3: CASDDRDSAYNEQFF; DNA: TGTGCCAGCGATGATCGGGACAGCGCCTACAATGAGCAGTTCTTC
size: .; D: TRBD2; J: TRBJ2-3; length: 14; V: TRBV7-9; CDR3: CASSLETSGRMQYF; DNA: TGTGCCAGCAGCTTAGAAACTAGCGGGAGAATGCAGTATTTT
size: .; D: .; J: TRBJ1-4; length: 16; V: TRBV7-9; CDR3: CASSEMRAPDGEKLFF; DNA: TGTGCCAGCAGCGAGATGCGGGCCCCGGACGGGGAAAAACTGTTTTTT
size: once; D: TRBD1; J: TRBJ2-2; length: 14; V: TRBV24-1; CDR3: CATSGQGRTGELFF; DNA: TGTGCCACCAGTGGACAGGGAAGAACCGGGGAGCTGTTTTTT
size: .; D: .; J: TRBJ2-7; length: 14; V: TRBV5-1; CDR3: CASSLGGANYEQYF; DNA: TGCGCCAGCAGCTTAGGAGGGGCCAACTACGAGCAGTACTTC
size: .; D: .; J: TRBJ1-1; length: 11; V: TRBV28; CDR3: CASSLTRGWDF; DNA: TGTGCCAGCAGTTTAACCCGGGGATGGGACTTT
size: few; D: .; J: TRBJ1-6; length: 14; V: TRBV4-1; CDR3: CASSQEEKASPLHF; DNA: TGCGCCAGCAGCCAGGAAGAAAAGGCCTCACCCCTCCACTTT
size: .; D: TRBD2; J: TRBJ2-7; length: 19; V: TRBV5-8; CDR3: CASSLVLTSGSRTTYEQYF; DNA: TGTGCCAGCAGCTTGGTTCTGACTAGCGGGAGCCGGACCACCTACGAGCAGTACTTC
size: .; D: .; J: TRBJ1-1; length: 13; V: TRBV29-1; CDR3: CSVVGGTGTEAFF; DNA: TGCAGCGTTGTGGGGGGAACGGGGACTGAAGCTTTCTTT
size: .; D: .; J: TRBJ2-1; length: 17; V: TRBV11-3; CDR3: CASSLGFIVGGGNEQFF; DNA: TGTGCCAGCAGCTTAGGGTTCATCGTGGGAGGAGGGAATGAGCAGTTCTTC
size: .; D: .; J: TRBJ2-3; length: 14; V: TRBV9; CDR3: CASSVPRGGDTQYF; DNA: TGTGCCAGCAGCGTACCCAGGGGGGGAGATACGCAGTATTTT
size: .; D: TRBD1; J: TRBJ2-5; length: 13; V: TRBV9; CDR3: CASSAGTEETQYF; DNA: TGTGCCAGCAGCGCTGGGACAGAAGAGACCCAGTACTTC
size: .; D: .; J: TRBJ1-2; length: 13; V: TRBV11-2; CDR3: CASSLNTRIGYTF; DNA: TGTGCCAGCAGCTTAAATACACGGATTGGCTACACCTTC
size: .; D: TRBD1; J: TRBJ1-2; length: 14; V: TRBV2; CDR3: CASSGDRGNYGYTF; DNA: TGTGCCAGCAGTGGGGACAGGGGTAACTATGGCTACACCTTC
size: .; D: .; J: TRBJ1-4; length: 13; V: TRBV7-8; CDR3: CASSSGGLRKLFF; DNA: TGTGCCAGCAGCTCGGGCGGCCTAAGAAAACTGTTTTTT
size: .; D: .; J: TRBJ2-5; length: 15; V: TRBV7-2; CDR3: CASSLARGPQETQYF; DNA: TGTGCCAGCAGCTTAGCACGGGGGCCCCAAGAGACCCAGTACTTC
size: .; D: TRBD1; J: TRBJ1-3; length: 13; V: TRBV6-5; CDR3: CASINRGVNTIYF; DNA: TGTGCCAGCATTAACAGGGGGGTAAACACCATATATTTT
size: .; D: TRBD1; J: TRBJ2-7; length: 17; V: TRBV13; CDR3: CASSSTGQGLSPYEQYF; DNA: TGTGCCAGCAGCTCAACAGGACAGGGTCTGTCTCCCTACGAGCAGTACTTC
size: .; D: .; J: TRBJ2-5; length: 14; V: TRBV19; CDR3: CASSTQATQETQYF; DNA: TGTGCCAGTAGTACCCAAGCAACCCAAGAGACCCAGTACTTC
size: .; D: TRBD2; J: TRBJ2-1; length: 15; V: TRBV10-1; CDR3: CASSSIAGGDNEQFF; DNA: TGCGCCAGCAGTTCTATAGCGGGGGGGGACAATGAGCAGTTCTTC